The 12 T cell receptor beta chains in this list originate from one sample, sequenced in a study of blood T cell repertoires in COVID-19. Clones were read by immunoSEQ multiplex PCR, and TCRdb kept only the in-frame ones, dropping some. The table lists around 260,000 clones, 83% of them singletons, with more than 8% in the top ten. The sample consisted of peripheral blood. The source is a woman aged 45-65 years who had recovered from COVID-19.

V gene TRBV25-1 combines with J gene TRBJ1-2, with D unresolved. V was cut by 3 bases and J by 1 base, with 6 bases left in between. The germline gives CDR1 MGHDK, CDR2 SYGVNS. The CDR3 has 13 residues. CDR3 region: CASSEQYNYGYTF. In DNA form, the CDR3 reads TGTGCCAGCAGTGAGCAGTATAACTATGGCTACACCTTC.

This clone was detected once. The chain combines TRBV28 with TRBJ1-5; 8 positions match TRBD1. V lost 6 bases and J lost 9; bases outside the gene matches: 10. The CDR3 spans 14 residues. CDR1 is MDHEN, CDR2 SYDVKM, per germline. DNA of the CDR3: TGTGCCAGCAGCCGACGACAGGGGACAAGGCCCCAGCATTTT. Translating gives CASSRRQGTRPQHF.

This clone showed up just once. V usage is TRBV7-9 and J usage is TRBJ2-1, with D possibly TRBD1 on 5 matching bases. With 5 bases removed from V and 8 bases from J, the gap between germline ends came to 10 bases. In germline, CDR1 is SEHNR, CDR2 FQNEAQ (reference sequence). This CDR3 comprises 12 residues. CDR3 sequence: CASSLRVDEQFF. The CDR3 DNA is TGTGCCAGCAGCCTCAGGGTTGATGAGCAGTTCTTC. Based on the CDR3 plus reference TRBV7-9 and TRBJ2-1, the full variable domain is DTGVSQNPRHKITKRGQNVTFRCDPISEHNRLYWYRQTLGQGPEFLTYFQNEAQLEKSRLLSDRFSAERPKGSFSTLEIQRTEQGDSAMYLCASSLRVDEQFFGPGTRLTVL.

This clone was detected only once. CDR3 protein: CAWSVKSRTYNEQFF. The CDR3 coding sequence is TGTGCCTGGAGTGTAAAAAGCAGGACCTACAATGAGCAGTTCTTC. The chain carries TRBV30 and TRBJ2-1; D unclear. From germline, CDR1 is GTSNPN and CDR2 SVGIG (reference sequence). With 0 bases removed from V and 2 bases from J, the gap between germline ends came to 11 bases. The CDR3 spans 15 residues. The full variable domain, with the rest looked up from reference TRBV30 and TRBJ2-1, is SQTIHQWPATLVQPVGSPLSLECTVEGTSNPNLYWYRQAAGRGLQLLFYSVGIGQISSEVPQNLSASRPQDRQFILSSKKLLLSDSGFYLCAWSVKSRTYNEQFFGPGTRLTVL.

V and J are TRBV6-6 and TRBJ1-2, with TRBD1 identical over 7 bases. Germline V CDR1 and CDR2: MNHNY, SVGAGI (reference sequence). The ends lost 5 bases at V and 5 bases at J; junction bases unmatched: 8. The CDR3 extends over 14 amino acids. This CDR3 is CASSRTGDGYGYTF. In DNA form, the CDR3 reads TGTGCCAGCAGTCGAACAGGGGACGGGTATGGCTACACCTTC.

This sequence joins TRBV19 and TRBJ1-5; D may be TRBD1 (5 bases). CDR1 is LNHDA and CDR2 is SQIVND in the germline V gene (reference sequence). This CDR3 has 16 amino acids. The V and J ends lost 5 bases and 2 bases respectively, with 16 bases between them. DNA of the CDR3: TGTGCCAGTAGTCCGGGGGGGGTGGCAGGCAATCAGCCCCAGCATTTT. Amino acid sequence: CASSPGGVAGNQPQHF.

The V and J genes are TRBV9 and TRBJ1-1, with no clear D. The length of the CDR3 is 14 residues. The germline CDR1 and CDR2 sequences are SGDLS and YYNGEE. The V gene lost 0 bases and the J gene lost 2 bases, with 8 bases spanning the gap. CDR3 loop: CASSVGSVNTEAFF. The CDR3 nucleotides read TGTGCCAGCAGCGTAGGTTCGGTAAACACTGAAGCTTTCTTT.

V gene TRBV24-1 combines with J gene TRBJ2-2; 7 bases agree with TRBD1. V gave up 4 bases and J gave up 2 bases; unmatched junction bases: 6. Germline CDR1 KGHDR, CDR2 SFDVKD. The CDR3 is made up of 16 amino acids. This CDR3 is CATSDPGQANTGELFF. CDR3 DNA: TGTGCCACCAGTGACCCAGGACAGGCAAACACCGGGGAGCTGTTTTTT.

This clone was observed once. This rearrangement joins TRBV5-1 to TRBJ2-1, with 8 bases fitting TRBD1. This CDR3 is 15 amino acids long. Germline loops: CDR1 SGHRS, CDR2 YFSETQ. Germline trimming cut 2 bases from V and 6 bases from J; bases unmatched to any gene: 7. Here the CDR3 reads CASSLLDREVNEQFF. The CDR3 DNA follows: TGCGCCAGCAGCTTATTGGACAGGGAGGTCAATGAGCAGTTCTTC.

This rearrangement joins TRBV5-4 to TRBJ2-5, with a possible D match to TRBD2 (6 bases). This CDR3 region has 15 residues. V was shortened by 0 bases and J by 5 bases, with 14 bases between the two germline ends. Germline V CDR1 and CDR2: SGHNT, YYREEE (reference sequence). CDR3 coding DNA: TGTGCCAGCAGCTTGGAGGCGACTAGTCGGGAGACCCAGTACTTC. It codes for CASSLEATSRETQYF. The full variable domain, rest sourced from reference TRBV5-4 and TRBJ2-5, is ETGVTQSPTHLIKTRGQQVTLRCSSQSGHNTVSWYQQALGQGPQFIFQYYREEENGRGNFPPRFSGLQFPNYSSELNVNALELDDSALYLCASSLEATSRETQYFGPGTRLLVL.

In this sample, this clone turned up many times. V usage is TRBV6-5 and J usage is TRBJ2-2; D not certain. Trimming took 6 bases from V and 7 from J, leaving 6 bases between them. There are 11 residues in the CDR3. Per the germline V gene, CDR1 is MNHEY and CDR2 is SVGAGI. The CDR3 here is CASRRDGELFF. The DNA of the CDR3 is TGTGCCAGCAGACGAGACGGGGAGCTGTTTTTT.

The chain is built from TRBV19 and TRBJ2-7, with D maybe TRBD2 (5 bases). CDR1 is LNHDA and CDR2 is SQIVND in the germline V gene (reference sequence). Trimming stripped 2 bases from V and 2 bases from J, with 10 bases between. The CDR3 has 14 residues. The CDR3 sequence: CASSIRERPYEQYF. The DNA for the CDR3 is TGTGCCAGTAGTATAAGAGAGCGGCCCTACGAGCAGTACTTC.